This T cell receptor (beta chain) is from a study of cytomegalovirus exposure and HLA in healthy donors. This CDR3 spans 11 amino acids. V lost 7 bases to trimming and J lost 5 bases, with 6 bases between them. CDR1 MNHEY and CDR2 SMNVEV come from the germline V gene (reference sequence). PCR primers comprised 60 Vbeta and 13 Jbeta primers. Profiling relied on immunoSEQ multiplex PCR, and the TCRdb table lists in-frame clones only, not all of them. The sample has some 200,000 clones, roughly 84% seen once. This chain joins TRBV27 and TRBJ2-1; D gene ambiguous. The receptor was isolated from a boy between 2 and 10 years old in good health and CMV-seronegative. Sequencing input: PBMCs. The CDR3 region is CASTYDNEQFF. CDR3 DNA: TGTGCCAGCACCTACGACAATGAGCAGTTCTTC.